This entry features one TCR beta chain sequence. The target of this receptor is not known. The input lacks base qualities; no much larger clone sits a single base away. These data come from a study of T cell responses to AZD1222 COVID-19 vaccine (dated by TCRdb to about 2021). Context from the whole study: AZD1222 recipients given second doses at about 4 weeks or at about 12 weeks were pooled, since spike-specific TCR depth and breadth were not found to differ between the two schedules. Trial participants were enrolled by age into subgroups of 18-55, 56-69 and 70-plus years, and 148, 28 and 57 TCR-sequenced participants, respectively, were included in these subgroups. TCR sequencing was performed for roughly 250 trial participants, of whom 200 to 210 were given two doses of AZD1222 and approximately 26 were given two doses of MenACWY control vaccine. General study outcomes and caveats: Reportedly, almost half of the unique spike-specific TCRs recognized epitopes lying outside the regions that are mutated in the B.1.351 and B.1.1.7 variants. Conclusions about previously exposed vaccinees are limited because only six or seven AZD1222 recipients were SARS-CoV-2 seropositive at baseline. The vaccine-associated CD4 TCRs covered the entire spike protein, and the dominant responses fell in regions 160-218 and 743-854. Because no samples from the day 14 peak response were available, repertoires could be characterized only after the peak T cell response. In the small 56-69-year group, the increase in depth fell short of significance, most likely because of low power. Most participants were white British and females outnumbered males, and the authors suggested that clonal diversity may have been underestimated. After two AZD1222 doses, both the breadth and the depth of spike-specific TCRs were significantly higher than at day 0 and than in MenACWY recipients.

Read against the paper, the sample's time point label means: baseline before first vaccination. Samples from vaccinated people were obtained from the UK trials COV001 and COV002, which included a single-blind randomized controlled phase 2/3 trial of AZD1222 (ChAdOx1 nCoV-19) in healthy adults. Trial participant PBMC samples were collected at day 0 and day 28 after the second dose for TCRbeta chain sequencing. Trimming takes 1 base off V and 4 bases off J; junction bases not matched to a gene: 6. Including cysteine and phenylalanine, the CDR3 has 15 amino acids. The entry retains the CDR3 DNA only, 45 bases that are in frame from base 1. Sequences SGDLS (CDR1) and YYNGEE (CDR2) are obtained from the germline V gene. The CDR3 regions of human TCRbeta chains were analyzed by immunosequencing. The source study handled its data this way. TCRs in the repertoires were matched against a reference library of SARS-CoV-2-specific TCRs that had been generated with the MIRA antigen-specificity platform. Breadth meant the fraction of unique TCRs that were SARS-CoV-2-associated, whereas depth meant the fraction of total T cells that were SARS-CoV-2-associated. Using the MIRA data, every spike-specific TCR was mapped to the spike region that the TCR reacted to and assigned to either a CD4 or a CD8 class. Log10-transformed breadth and depth values were compared by one-way ANOVA with Sidak's multiple comparisons tests. Imported from immuneACCESS, the table was reduced by TCRdb to in-frame sequences with V and J called. These copies leave out some clones; in studies compared against another copy, an unresolved V gene accounts for under half, and the cause of the remainder is not known. V, J and clone size reflect that table, while D and trimming were determined from the DNA. Across this sample there are about 68,000 clones, with 75% to 90% seen only once. The biggest ten clones account for roughly 2.7% of the sample.

This sequence uses TRBV9 and TRBJ2-7; 9 junctional bases match TRBD1. The input for sequencing was peripheral blood, taken on day 0 of AZD1222 vaccination. This receptor was obtained from an adult in good health. The CDR3 corresponds to CASSVTGQGRYEQYF. The DNA is as follows: TGTGCCAGCAGCGTAACTGGACAGGGGAGGTACGAGCAGTACTTC.